Each of the 28 T cell receptor beta chains below was sequenced from the same sample in a study of shared clonotypes between healthy human individuals. The naive CD8 subset, CD45RO-negative cells positively selected for CCR7, excluded terminally differentiated effector memory CD45RA+ cells. Using immunoSEQ multiplex PCR, the repertoire was profiled, and TCRdb retains in-frame clones only, with some absent. The top ten hold under 0.3% of the sample, which has 700,000 to 950,000 clones, 90% to 98% seen once. Source material: naive CD8+ T cells sorted from blood. The receptors here all came from a man younger than 45 in good health.

This chain joins TRBV19 and TRBJ2-1, with TRBD1 identical over 12 bases. CDR3 size: 16 residues. Germline V lookup: CDR1 LNHDA, CDR2 SQIVND (reference sequence). V lost 6 bases and J lost 4; bases outside the gene matches: 7. The CDR3 coding sequence is TGTGCCAGTAGAAACCGGGACAGGGGGCCTTACAATGAGCAGTTCTTC. Encoded protein: CASRNRDRGPYNEQFF.

The gene calls are TRBV18 and TRBJ1-2; D is perhaps TRBD1 (6 bases). V lost 3 bases to trimming and J lost 5 bases, with 13 bases between them. The CDR3 runs 14 residues. Germline V gene data show CDR1 as KGHSH and CDR2 as LQKENI. CDR3 amino acids: CASSPETGVYGYTF. CDR3 in DNA: TGTGCCAGCTCACCGGAGACAGGAGTTTATGGCTACACCTTC.

The CDR3 sequence: CASSWDRPVMARRFTDTQYF. The CDR3 DNA reads TGTGCCAGCAGTTGGGATAGGCCAGTGATGGCTAGACGGTTCACAGATACGCAGTATTTT. The J gene is TRBJ2-3, the V gene TRBV27; D is undetermined. V was trimmed by 4 bases and J by 2 bases, leaving 28 bases between them. Germline V lookup: CDR1 MNHEY, CDR2 SMNVEV (reference sequence). The CDR3 has 20 residues.

The genes are TRBV7-2 and TRBJ1-3; a possible D gene is TRBD1 (6 bases). The CDR3 is 15 amino acids. Germline V CDR1 and CDR2: SGHTA, FQGNSA. Trimming removed 5 bases at V and 8 bases at J, with 19 bases between. CDR3 region: CASSPPPRGRDTIYF. DNA for the CDR3: TGTGCCAGCAGCCCCCCCCCGCGGGGGCGGGACACCATATATTTT. The variable domain in full, completed from reference TRBV7-2 and TRBJ1-3, reads GAGVSQSPSNKVTEKGKDVELRCDPISGHTALYWYRQSLGQGLEFLIYFQGNSAPDKSGLPSDRFSAERTGGSVSTLTIQRTQQEDSAVYLCASSPPPRGRDTIYFGEGSWLTVV.

The chain combines TRBV27 with TRBJ2-2; the D gene could be TRBD1 or TRBD2 (5 bases each). The germline gives CDR1 MNHEY, CDR2 SMNVEV (reference sequence). Trimming took 9 bases from V and 0 from J, leaving 14 bases between them. The CDR3 extends over 15 amino acids. In nucleotides, the CDR3 is TGTGCCAGTAACTGGGACGCTTCGAACACCGGGGAGCTGTTTTTT. Amino acid sequence: CASNWDASNTGELFF.

V is TRBV9 and J is TRBJ2-7, with a possible D match to TRBD2 (5 bases). Germline V gives CDR1 SGDLS, CDR2 YYNGEE. Trimming stripped 3 bases from V and 4 bases from J, with 17 bases between. This CDR3 has 15 amino acids. As DNA, the CDR3 is TGTGCCAGCAGCGCAACGGGATCGGAAACATACGAGCAGTACTTC. It is translated as CASSATGSETYEQYF.

This chain links TRBV29-1 with TRBJ2-7; a weak D match, TRBD1 (6 bases). The length of the CDR3 is 16 residues. Germline V gene data show CDR1 as SQVTM and CDR2 as ANQGSEA. V lost 6 bases, J lost 0 bases, and 21 bases lay in between. The CDR3 is CSVRGPGQGPSYEQYF. CDR3 nucleotides: TGCAGCGTCCGCGGACCGGGACAAGGACCCTCCTACGAGCAGTACTTC.

V usage is TRBV4-1 and J usage is TRBJ2-7; D remains unclear. CDR1 and CDR2 from the germline V gene are MGHRA and YSYEKL. Trimming cost V 0 bases and J 4 bases, with 7 bases left between them. CDR3 length: 13 amino acids. CDR3 nucleotide sequence: TGCGCCAGCAGCCAAGAAACAGAATACGAGCAGTACTTC. Its protein is CASSQETEYEQYF.

In regard to this clone: A much larger clone differs by one base, so this may be a read error. The chain is built from TRBV7-9 and TRBJ2-1; 9 nucleotides agree with TRBD1. CDR3 length: 15 residues. Germline CDR1 and CDR2: SEHNR and FQNEAQ (reference sequence). V was pared by 5 bases and J by 3 bases, with 5 bases of the junction left unmatched. CDR3 in amino acids: CASSPGTGNYNEQFF. DNA of the CDR3: TGTGCCAGCAGCCCCGGGACAGGGAACTACAATGAGCAGTTCTTC. Variable domain in full (rest from reference TRBV7-9 and TRBJ2-1): DTGVSQNPRHKITKRGQNVTFRCDPISEHNRLYWYRQTLGQGPEFLTYFQNEAQLEKSRLLSDRFSAERPKGSFSTLEIQRTEQGDSAMYLCASSPGTGNYNEQFFGPGTRLTVL.

As regards this clone: Other DNA sequences in this sample translate to the same CDR3. DNA for the CDR3: TGTGCCAGCAGCTTTGGCTATGAGCAGTTCTTC. Protein product: CASSFGYEQFF. The J gene is TRBJ2-1, the V gene TRBV7-9; no clear D gene. CDR3 size: 11 residues. Germline V gives CDR1 SEHNR, CDR2 FQNEAQ (reference sequence). V dropped 3 bases and J dropped 8 bases, with 5 bases sitting between them.

The chain recombines TRBV5-4 with TRBJ1-1; TRBD1 matches at 7 bases. V lost 3 bases to trimming and J lost 0 bases; unmatched junction nucleotides: 11. The CDR3 is made up of 17 amino acids. Looked up from germline, CDR1 is SGHNT and CDR2 is YYREEE (reference sequence). The CDR3 DNA reads as TGTGCCAGCAGCTCGGGACAGCCCTATAACATGAACACTGAAGCTTTCTTT. It encodes CASSSGQPYNMNTEAFF.

This chain joins TRBV7-2 and TRBJ1-4; D is possibly TRBD1 (5 bases). Deletions cut 5 bases from V and 4 bases from J, with 14 bases between. This CDR3 spans 15 amino acids. CDR1 and CDR2 from the germline V gene are SGHTA and FQGNSA. Here the CDR3 reads CASSRKDSFNEKLFF. The DNA for the CDR3 is TGTGCCAGCAGCAGGAAAGACAGCTTTAATGAAAAACTGTTTTTT.

This sequence joins TRBV7-9 and TRBJ2-7, with a weak D call TRBD1 (5 bases). V was shortened by 3 bases and J by 5 bases, with 20 bases between the two germline ends. The germline CDR1 and CDR2 sequences are SEHNR and FQNEAQ (reference sequence). CDR3 size: 16 residues. The CDR3 spells CASSFDPGRVENEQYF. CDR3 nucleotide sequence: TGTGCCAGCAGCTTTGATCCCGGCAGGGTAGAGAACGAGCAGTACTTC.

V is TRBV6-6 and J is TRBJ2-5; 9 bases agree with TRBD1. After removal of 7 bases from V and 5 bases from J, the junction contained 8 bases not matched to a gene. The CDR3 sequence is 14 residues long. Looked up from germline, CDR1 is MNHNY and CDR2 is SVGAGI (reference sequence). CDR3 loop: CASTLDRGYETQYF. Here the CDR3 DNA reads TGTGCCAGCACCCTGGACAGGGGATATGAGACCCAGTACTTC.

The chain recombines TRBV19 with TRBJ1-2; tentative D call: TRBD1 (6 bases). The CDR3 runs to 16 residues. Germline-derived CDR1 and CDR2 are LNHDA and SQIVND (reference sequence). Trimming took 5 bases from V and 2 from J, leaving 18 bases between them. In DNA form, the CDR3 reads TGTGCCAGTAGTCCCTCACCAGGGGTTTGGAACTATGGCTACACCTTC. It specifies CASSPSPGVWNYGYTF.

The chain links TRBV2 to TRBJ2-1; D is uncertain. Germline assignment: CDR1 SNHLY and CDR2 FYNNEI. The V end lost 6 bases, the J end lost 0 bases, and 9 bases lay between the germline ends. The CDR3 totals 14 residues. The CDR3: CASSQEDSYNEQFF. The CDR3 DNA is TGTGCCAGCAGCCAAGAGGACTCCTACAATGAGCAGTTCTTC.

The chain recombines TRBV10-3 with TRBJ2-7; D call uncertain. The CDR3 sequence is 14 residues long. V was pared by 0 bases and J by 5 bases, with 11 bases between. Germline V gene lookup returns CDR1 ENHRY and CDR2 SYGVKD. The chain's CDR3 is CAISESLATDEQYF. DNA for the CDR3: TGTGCCATCAGTGAGTCTTTGGCGACCGACGAGCAGTACTTC.

The gene calls are TRBV7-8 and TRBJ1-1, with D possibly TRBD1 on 5 matching bases. There are 16 residues in the CDR3. Trimming took 1 base from V and 2 from J, leaving 14 bases between them. Germline V gene data show CDR1 as SGHVS and CDR2 as FQNEAQ. CDR3 sequence: CASSLEGPTANTEAFF. CDR3 coding DNA: TGTGCCAGCAGCTTAGAGGGCCCGACAGCAAACACTGAAGCTTTCTTT.

The rearrangement links TRBV7-8 to TRBJ2-2; the D is unclear. Deletions cut 5 bases from V and 5 bases from J, with 18 bases between. Germline V lookup: CDR1 SGHVS, CDR2 FQNEAQ. This CDR3 is built from 16 residues. The DNA of the CDR3 is TGTGCCAGCAGCCCCCCTCGCGGAGTAGGGACCGGGGAGCTGTTTTTT. This translates into CASSPPRGVGTGELFF.

The chain has TRBV9 and TRBJ2-5, with 12 bases lining up with TRBD2. The CDR3 is 20 amino acids. CDR1 and CDR2 from the germline V gene are SGDLS and YYNGEE. Trimming took 1 base from V and 3 from J; bases not matched to a gene: 16. CDR3 coding DNA: TGTGCCAGCAGCGTATTTACTAGCGGGAGGCCACGAGTTTTCGAAGAGACCCAGTACTTC. Its protein product is CASSVFTSGRPRVFEETQYF.

This clone was recorded once. The chain joins TRBV7-2 to TRBJ2-1; TRBD2 matches at 9 bases. Trimming took 7 bases from V and 0 from J; bases not matched to a gene: 7. CDR3 length: 16 residues. The germline gives CDR1 SGHTA, CDR2 FQGNSA. CDR3 coding DNA: TGTGCCAGCACAACGACTAGCGGAGGCTCCTACAATGAGCAGTTCTTC. Translating it yields CASTTTSGGSYNEQFF.

The genes are TRBV9 and TRBJ2-2; possibly TRBD1 or TRBD2 for D (6 bases each). The V end was cut by 3 bases, the J end by 8 bases, with 17 bases between. CDR1 and CDR2 (germline): SGDLS, YYNGEE. This CDR3 is built from 15 residues. The CDR3, as DNA: TGTGCCAGCAGCGCTTACTCAGGAGGGGGAGGGGAGCTGTTTTTT. As protein: CASSAYSGGGGELFF.

This clone was seen a single time. J is TRBJ2-2 and V is TRBV29-1; D possibly corresponds to TRBD2 (5 bases). The CDR3 covers 17 residues. The V and J ends lost 1 base and 5 bases respectively, with 20 bases between them. Germline V lookup: CDR1 SQVTM, CDR2 ANQGSEA. The CDR3 loop is CSVEASKAGGLTGELFF. Written as DNA, the CDR3 is TGCAGCGTTGAAGCCAGTAAGGCCGGCGGGCTTACCGGGGAGCTGTTTTTT.

V and J are TRBV28 and TRBJ2-6; D unresolved. The CDR3 is made up of 13 amino acids. Trimming cost V 6 bases and J 5 bases, with 8 bases left between them. Germline CDR1 reads MDHEN; CDR2 reads SYDVKM. CDR3 in amino acids: CASRPERANVLTF. CDR3 DNA sequence: TGTGCCAGCAGGCCCGAGAGGGCCAACGTCCTGACTTTC.

This clone was counted once. V is TRBV7-9 and J is TRBJ2-5, with 9 nucleotides matching TRBD1. J was trimmed by 2 bases and V by 8 bases; bases with no gene match: 18. This CDR3 region has 18 residues. Looked up from germline, CDR1 is SEHNR and CDR2 is FQNEAQ (reference sequence). CDR3 sequence (DNA): TGTGCCAGCGGGCGTACCCGGACAGGGGCCAATTTACAAGAGACCCAGTACTTC. Translating gives CASGRTRTGANLQETQYF.

This rearrangement joins TRBV7-2 to TRBJ2-1, with 15 bases fitting TRBD2. J lost 7 bases, V lost 5 bases, and 12 bases had no gene match. The V gene's germline CDR1 is SGHTA and CDR2 FQGNSA. This CDR3 has 18 residues. CDR3 DNA: TGTGCCAGCAGCCAAGGGACTAGCGGGAGGTCTGAGGAAAATGAGCAGTTCTTC. This sequence encodes CASSQGTSGRSEENEQFF.

The chain recombines TRBV28 with TRBJ2-7, with D possibly matching TRBD2 (5 bases). CDR3 length: 14 residues. Trimming left V 7 bases short and J 2 bases short, with 15 bases between. CDR1 is MDHEN and CDR2 is SYDVKM in the germline V gene. Written as DNA, the CDR3 is TGTGCCAGCATCACGGGGAATCCTCCCTACGAGCAGTACTTC. This translates into CASITGNPPYEQYF.

V is TRBV29-1 and J is TRBJ2-1, with TRBD1 matching 9 bases. Trimming cost V 5 bases and J 6 bases; bases outside gene matches: 8. The CDR3 is 14 amino acids. CDR1 and CDR2 (germline): SQVTM, ANQGSEA. As DNA, the CDR3 is TGCAGCGTTCACAGGGGGCATTATTTCAATGAGCAGTTCTTC. It is translated as CSVHRGHYFNEQFF.